The sequence of this T cell receptor beta chain was determined in a study of OX40 agonist ivuxolimab in advanced cancers. Study-level information: The mean age was approximately 60 years, ranging from roughly 23 to 80, with more than 70% of participants male. Two cutaneous melanoma patients and one hepatocellular carcinoma patient, three in all, had partial responses.

V lost 4 bases to trimming and J lost 4 bases, with 7 bases between them. CDR1 is MNHNS, CDR2 SASEGT, per germline. CDR3 length: 12 residues. Data came from immunoSEQ multiplex PCR; TCRdb stores just in-frame clones and leaves some out. Among some 10,000 clones listed, roughly nine tenths were seen once. The TCR sequence derives from an adult with an advanced solid tumor such as melanoma, head and neck, liver or kidney cancer. This chain links TRBV6-1 with TRBJ1-2; D is undetermined. The sample was CD4+ or CD8+ T cells sorted from blood, taken in a trial of the OX40 agonist ivuxolimab. CDR3 nucleotide sequence: TGTGCCAGCAGTGGGAAGACCTATGGCTACACCTTC. Translating it yields CASSGKTYGYTF.